This TCR beta chain was captured in a study of T cells in localized non-small cell lung cancer. Whole-study results and caveats: Of the tissues analyzed, uninvolved adjacent lung showed maximal T cell clonality, greater than tumor. One tumor region alone was sequenced, and heterogeneity therefore remains possible. Adjacent lung held a median roughly 54 of the top 100 tumor clones.

A remark on this clone: No antigen is known for it.

CDR1 and CDR2 (germline): SGDLS, YYNGEE. The V and J ends lost 7 bases and 3 bases, in that order; junction bases with no gene match: 7. This CDR3 has 14 amino acids. Sequencing used immunoSEQ multiplex PCR; TCRdb keeps in-frame clones, though not all of them. Among about 3,300 clones listed, less than 30% were seen once. The sequencing here drew on normal lung tissue next to the tumor, taken before any cancer treatment. The chain combines TRBV9 with TRBJ2-3, with TRBD1 matching over 8 bases. The receptor's source is a woman aged 40 to 75 with stage I lung adenocarcinoma. The CDR3 bases are TGTGCCAGCGGCCCTCAGGGGGCAACAGATACGCAGTATTTT. This translates into CASGPQGATDTQYF.